What follows are 20 T cell receptor beta chains derived from one specimen sequenced in a study of blood T cells in healthy people across ages (dated by TCRdb to between 2014 and 2016). Library preparation employed 5' RACE. TCRdb shows the sequencer as Illumina HiSeq 2500. A second PCR of roughly 6 to 11 cycles was run with a J-beta primer mix and a sample-barcoded 5' primer. Using fastp trimming at Q25 and MiXCR clonotype assembly, TCRdb reanalyzed the public sequencing data and kept in-frame beta chains. Under each unique CDR3 protein, matching rows form one entry showing the most common genes and DNA. Here the sample has roughly 790,000 distinct CDR3 sequences; approximately 43% occur a single time. Of the sample, about 20% is held by the ten largest clones. The sample comprised blood. The receptors were sampled from a woman aged 55-70 years in good health.

The chain joins TRBV3-1 to TRBJ2-7; 10 positions agree with TRBD2. There are 14 residues in the CDR3. V lost 1 base and J lost 6; bases outside the gene matches: 3. The germline CDR1 and CDR2 sequences are LGHDT and YNNKEL (reference sequence). The CDR3 DNA follows: TGTGCCAGCAGCCAAGGACTAGCGGGCAGCGAGCAGTACTTC. Translation: CASSQGLAGSEQYF.

The chain uses TRBV4-3 and TRBJ2-4; D is possibly TRBD1 (6 bases). This CDR3 contains 17 residues. The germline CDR1 and CDR2 sequences are LGHNA and YSLEER. Trimming cost V 2 bases and J 4 bases, with 18 bases left between them. CDR3 in DNA: TGCGCCAGCAGCCAAACCCCAGGGGAACCGAGTAAAAACATTCAGTACTTC. This translates into CASSQTPGEPSKNIQYF.

This clonotype was seen more than once but under ten times. The chain couples TRBV7-2 to TRBJ2-7; the match to TRBD2 covers 7 bases. V was clipped by 3 bases and J by 0 bases; unmatched bases: 11. The length of the CDR3 is 17 residues. CDR1 is SGHTA and CDR2 is FQGNSA in the germline V gene. The CDR3 DNA is TGTGCCAGCAGCTTTTCGATCTCGGGAGGAAGCTCCTACGAGCAGTACTTC. Translation gives CASSFSISGGSSYEQYF.

Note on this clonotype: This sequence may be a read error, since a much larger clone differs from it by one base. The chain recombines TRBV9 with TRBJ2-1; 9 bases fit TRBD2. Germline values: CDR1 SGDLS, CDR2 YYNGEE. This CDR3 spans 17 amino acids. CDR3 DNA sequence: TGTGCCGGCAGCGCCGCGGGAGGGCCTTCAGTTGAGGCTGAGCAGTTCTTC. Translation: CAGSAAGGPSVEAEQFF.

This sequence joins TRBV29-1 and TRBJ2-5; 11 nucleotides line up with TRBD2. This CDR3 has 15 amino acids. The germline V gene encodes CDR1 SQVTM and CDR2 ANQGSEA. V was pared by 6 bases and J by 2 bases, with 8 bases of the junction left unmatched. The CDR3 nucleotides are TGCAGCGTCCCTACTAGCGGGGGAGCTCAAGAGACCCAGTACTTC. It codes for CSVPTSGGAQETQYF.

The V call is TRBV11-3, the J call TRBJ2-1; D gene uncertain. Deletions cut 0 bases from V and 8 bases from J, with 14 bases between. The CDR3 covers 15 residues. CDR1 is SGHNT and CDR2 is YENEEA in the germline V gene. The chain's CDR3 is CASSLEGSRYDEQFF. The CDR3 region has the DNA TGTGCCAGCAGCTTAGAGGGGTCACGGTACGATGAGCAGTTCTTC.

The rearrangement joins TRBV12-5 to TRBJ2-4, with D possibly being TRBD1 (6 bases). TRBJ2-7 matches the DNA end more closely, so the J call is doubtful. The CDR3 is made up of 14 amino acids. Germline CDR1 and CDR2: LGHNT and FRNRAP. The DNA of the CDR3 is TGTGCTAGTGGTTTAGGGACACCGCCCTACGAGCAGTACTTC. Encoded protein: CASGLGTPPYEQYF.

The chain joins TRBV20-1 to TRBJ1-1, with a possible D match to TRBD1 (5 bases). V was cut by 4 bases and J by 1 base, with 19 bases left in between. The CDR3 is 16 amino acids. CDR1 is DFQATT, CDR2 SNEGSKA, per germline (reference sequence). This chain's CDR3 is CSATVPGIGANTEAFF. The CDR3 coding sequence is TGCAGTGCTACGGTTCCCGGGATTGGGGCGAACACTGAAGCTTTCTTT.

The chain links TRBV20-1 to TRBJ2-4; 7 nucleotides match TRBD1. The J call may be mistaken, given a closer DNA end match to TRBJ2-7. The CDR3 is 14 residues long. From germline, CDR1 is DFQATT and CDR2 SNEGSKA (reference sequence). The CDR3 sequence: CSAKQTGILHEQYF. CDR3 coding DNA: TGCAGTGCTAAACAGACAGGGATCCTACACGAGCAGTACTTC.

This chain connects TRBV3-1 to TRBJ1-2; D gene ambiguous. Germline CDR1 is LGHDT and CDR2 is YNNKEL (reference sequence). The CDR3 sequence is 17 residues long. Trimming shortened V by 1 base and J by 4 bases, and 19 bases separated the two germline ends. The CDR3 is CASSQVLTSGVRYGYTF. In DNA, the CDR3 is TGTGCCAGCAGCCAAGTTCTCACATCAGGTGTACGCTATGGCTACACCTTC. The complete variable domain, with remaining parts taken from reference TRBV3-1 and TRBJ1-2, reads DTAVSQTPKYLVTQMGNDKSIKCEQNLGHDTMYWYKQDSKKFLKIMFSYNNKELIINETVPNRFSPKSPDKAHLNLHINSLELGDSAVYFCASSQVLTSGVRYGYTFGSGTRLTVV.

This rearrangement joins TRBV29-1 to TRBJ2-7, with 8 bases that match TRBD1. Per germline, CDR1 SQVTM and CDR2 ANQGSEA. The V and J ends lost 4 bases and 1 base, in that order; junction bases with no gene match: 6. This CDR3 has 14 residues. Here the CDR3 reads CSVVRGQVSYEQYF. CDR3 coding DNA: TGCAGCGTTGTCAGGGGACAGGTATCCTACGAGCAGTACTTC.

As concerns this clonotype: One end of the junction is discordant with germline, which a read error may explain. The CDR3 is CASSLAGTGSHNEQFF. CDR3 sequence (DNA): TGTGCTAGCAGCTTAGCCGGGACAGGGTCACACAATGAGCAGTTCTTC. The chain carries TRBV7-7 and TRBJ2-1; 9 nucleotides match TRBD1. This CDR3 is 16 amino acids long. Germline V gene sequence: CDR1 SSHAT, CDR2 FNYEAQ (reference sequence).

Of note for this clonotype: Mismatch with germline at one junction end may stem from a read error. J is TRBJ2-3 and V is TRBV28, with a possible D match to TRBD1 (6 bases). Germline lookup yields CDR1 MDHEN and CDR2 SYDVKM. The CDR3 covers 14 residues. The CDR3 bases are TGTGCCAGCAGTTTTAGTAGGAGGACAGATACGCTGTATTTT. Encoded protein: CASSFSRRTDTLYF.

This chain connects TRBV3-1 to TRBJ2-1; D possibly corresponds to TRBD2 (6 bases). CDR1 is LGHDT and CDR2 is YNNKEL in the germline V gene (reference sequence). Between the trimmed V and J ends, which lost 0 bases and 13 bases, there was a span of 16 bases. CDR3 length equals 14 residues. The CDR3 here is CASSQDRGVEGQFF. Written as DNA, the CDR3 is TGTGCCAGCAGCCAAGATCGGGGCGTGGAGGGTCAGTTCTTC.

This clonotype was observed a handful of times. J is TRBJ2-1 and V is TRBV19, with D possibly called TRBD1 or TRBD2 (5 bases each). CDR3 length: 17 amino acids. V was cut by 7 bases and J by 6 bases, with 25 bases left in between. Per germline, CDR1 LNHDA and CDR2 SQIVND (reference sequence). This CDR3 reads CASTRKSGTGIGNEQFF. CDR3 coding DNA: TGTGCCAGTACCCGTAAATCCGGGACGGGGATAGGCAATGAGCAGTTCTTC.

V is TRBV6-2 or TRBV6-3 and J is TRBJ2-1, with 8 nucleotides matching TRBD2. CDR1 is MNHEY and CDR2 is SVGEGT in the germline V gene. This CDR3 spans 17 amino acids. The V segment lost 0 bases and the J segment 8 bases; nucleotides outside the gene matches: 12. CDR3 in DNA: TGTGCCAGCAGTTACTCGGCTTCGCGGGAGGATCACGATGAGCAGTTCTTC. Translation: CASSYSASREDHDEQFF.

The J gene is TRBJ2-1, the V gene TRBV20-1; 7 nucleotides line up with TRBD2. CDR3 size: 14 residues. The V segment lost 4 bases and the J segment 0 bases; nucleotides outside the gene matches: 3. The germline V gene has CDR1 DFQATT and CDR2 SNEGSKA (reference sequence). The CDR3 coding sequence is TGCAGTGCTATAGCGGGTCCCTCCTACAATGAGCAGTTCTTC. Amino acids: CSAIAGPSYNEQFF.

This clonotype has just a few counts. This sequence joins TRBV20-1 and TRBJ2-7; 9 bases line up with TRBD2. J was trimmed by 7 bases and V by 4 bases; bases with no gene match: 11. The CDR3 has 14 residues. CDR1 and CDR2 from the germline V gene are DFQATT and SNEGSKA (reference sequence). The CDR3 loop is CSAKTSGLGGEQYF. CDR3 nucleotides: TGCAGTGCTAAGACTAGCGGTCTTGGCGGTGAGCAGTACTTC.

This chain links TRBV5-6 with TRBJ2-4; the D is unclear. The J call could be wrong; TRBJ2-7 is a better fit for the DNA end. CDR3 length equals 12 residues. Per germline, CDR1 SGHDT and CDR2 YYEEEE. In DNA, the CDR3 is TGTGCCAGCAGCTACTACAAATACGAGCAGTACTTC. Amino acid sequence: CASSYYKYEQYF.

This chain uses TRBV29-1 with TRBJ2-1, with TRBD2 matching over 12 bases. V gave up 7 bases and J gave up 12 bases; unmatched junction bases: 13. Germline V lookup: CDR1 SQVTM, CDR2 ANQGSEA. The CDR3 consists of 14 residues. The CDR3 here is CSGTGTSGWAAQFF. The CDR3 DNA reads TGCAGCGGGACCGGGACTAGCGGGTGGGCCGCGCAGTTCTTC.